The T cell receptor beta chain under discussion was sequenced for a study of radiotherapy plus CTLA-4 blockade in lung cancer. Details on this clone: Antigen unknown.

Whole-study findings and limits: Subsequent to radiotherapy plus ipilimumab, tumor-derived TCR clones underwent expansion in blood. Among reported predictors of response, early blood T cell clone dynamics with interferon-beta performed best.

This CDR3 comprises 14 residues. Trimming pared 6 bases from V and 2 bases from J, leaving 14 bases between. The germline V gene encodes CDR1 MDHEN and CDR2 SYDVKM. Assay used: immunoSEQ multiplex PCR; TCRdb lists only in-frame clones, some missing. Among tens of thousands of clones, more than 75% were seen once, and the ten largest hold around 7.9%. The source of this sequence is a human donor with non-small cell lung cancer who had a complete response to radiotherapy plus ipilimumab. This sequence joins TRBV28 and TRBJ2-7; possible D gene TRBD1, 7 bases. This sample comprised peripheral blood, obtained from a patient treated with radiotherapy plus ipilimumab. CDR3 DNA sequence: TGTGCCAGCAGGCAACAGGGGAGGCCCTACGAGCAGTACGTC. Protein: CASRQQGRPYEQYV.